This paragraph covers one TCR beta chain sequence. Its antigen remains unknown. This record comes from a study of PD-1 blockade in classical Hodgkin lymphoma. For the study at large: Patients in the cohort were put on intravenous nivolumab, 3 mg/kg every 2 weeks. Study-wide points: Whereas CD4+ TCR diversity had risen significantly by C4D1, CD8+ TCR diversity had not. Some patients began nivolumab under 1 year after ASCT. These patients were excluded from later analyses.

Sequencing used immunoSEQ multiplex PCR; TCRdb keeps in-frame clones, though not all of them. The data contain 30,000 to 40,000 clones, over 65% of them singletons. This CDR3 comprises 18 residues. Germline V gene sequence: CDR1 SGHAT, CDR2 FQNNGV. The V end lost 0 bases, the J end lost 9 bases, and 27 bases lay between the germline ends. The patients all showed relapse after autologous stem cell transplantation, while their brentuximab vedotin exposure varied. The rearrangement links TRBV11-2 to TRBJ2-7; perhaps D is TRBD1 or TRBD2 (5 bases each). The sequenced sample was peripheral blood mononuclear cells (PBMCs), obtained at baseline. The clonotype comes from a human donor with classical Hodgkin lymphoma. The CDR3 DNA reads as TGTGCCAGCAGCTTAGATCGGGCATACCGGGACGGGGCCTATGGGCAGTACTTC. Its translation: CASSLDRAYRDGAYGQYF.